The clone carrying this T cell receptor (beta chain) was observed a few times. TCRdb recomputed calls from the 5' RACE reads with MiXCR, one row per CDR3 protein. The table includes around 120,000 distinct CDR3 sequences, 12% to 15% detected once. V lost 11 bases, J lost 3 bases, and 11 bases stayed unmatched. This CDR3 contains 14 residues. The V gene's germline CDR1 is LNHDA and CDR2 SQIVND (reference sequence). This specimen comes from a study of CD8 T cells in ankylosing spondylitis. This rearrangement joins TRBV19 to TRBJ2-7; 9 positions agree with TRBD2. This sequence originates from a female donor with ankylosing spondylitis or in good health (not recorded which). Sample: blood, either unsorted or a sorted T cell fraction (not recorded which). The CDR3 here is CAWGRTSDYYEQYF. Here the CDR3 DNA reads TGTGCCTGGGGTCGGACTAGCGACTACTACGAGCAGTACTTC. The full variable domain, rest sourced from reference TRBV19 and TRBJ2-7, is DGGITQSPKYLFRKEGQNVTLSCEQNLNHDAMYWYRQDPGQGLRLIYYSQIVNDFQKGDIAEGYSVSREKKESFPLTVTSAQKNPTAFYLCAWGRTSDYYEQYFGPGTRLTVT.